Listed below are T cell receptor beta chains from one sample, sequenced in a study of T cells expressing NK-cell markers. TCRdb re-called the 5' RACE reads and gives one entry per CDR3 protein, without DNA. This sample's table has roughly 430,000 distinct CDR3 sequences. Sequencing input: blood T cells: a sorted CD56 or NKG2C T cell subset, CD4+ or CD8+ T cells, or bulk PBMC T cells (not recorded which). The receptors stem from a woman between 18 and 75 years old in good health. Both conserved end residues are part of each CDR3.

cdr3_aa: CASSLTPGLAGGYTF; cdr3_length: 15; j_call: TRBJ1-2; v_call: TRBV7-3
cdr3_aa: CASSQESAGRNEQFF; cdr3_length: 15; j_call: TRBJ2-1; v_call: TRBV4-2
cdr3_aa: CASSLERGRANEKLFF; cdr3_length: 16; j_call: TRBJ1-4; v_call: TRBV5-1
cdr3_aa: CASSPVLNTGELFF; cdr3_length: 14; j_call: TRBJ2-2; v_call: TRBV11-2
cdr3_aa: CATTVGTLETQYF; cdr3_length: 13; j_call: TRBJ2-5; v_call: TRBV15
cdr3_aa: CAISARLAEDPAWAQYF; cdr3_length: 17; j_call: TRBJ2-5; v_call: TRBV10-3
cdr3_aa: CASSYWTGDQPQHF; cdr3_length: 14; j_call: TRBJ1-5; v_call: TRBV6-2/TRBV6-3
cdr3_aa: CASRDNRGRNTEAFF; cdr3_length: 15; j_call: TRBJ1-1; v_call: TRBV12-3/TRBV12-4
cdr3_aa: CASSRDAAEAFF; cdr3_length: 12; j_call: TRBJ1-1; v_call: TRBV3-1
cdr3_aa: CASSTNRGQTEAFF; cdr3_length: 14; j_call: TRBJ1-1; v_call: TRBV5-4
cdr3_aa: CASSLTGTWGEQYF; cdr3_length: 14; j_call: TRBJ2-7; v_call: TRBV7-9
cdr3_aa: CASGNTPYEQYF; cdr3_length: 12; j_call: TRBJ2-7; v_call: TRBV28
cdr3_aa: CASSVDSIRGGANVLTF; cdr3_length: 17; j_call: TRBJ2-6; v_call: TRBV6-2/TRBV6-3
cdr3_aa: CASSPGGLAAPYQETQYF; cdr3_length: 18; j_call: TRBJ2-5; v_call: TRBV11-1
cdr3_aa: CASSTRGAPLHF; cdr3_length: 12; j_call: TRBJ1-6; v_call: TRBV25-1
cdr3_aa: CATSGDGIAGLYNEQFF; cdr3_length: 17; j_call: TRBJ2-1; v_call: TRBV24-1
cdr3_aa: CASSFPTIYEQYF; cdr3_length: 13; j_call: TRBJ2-7; v_call: TRBV28
cdr3_aa: CASSQGLAGEADTQYF; cdr3_length: 16; j_call: TRBJ2-3; v_call: TRBV4-1
cdr3_aa: CASSLPSLREQFF; cdr3_length: 13; j_call: TRBJ2-1; v_call: TRBV28
cdr3_aa: CSASLLARTYEQYF; cdr3_length: 14; j_call: TRBJ2-7; v_call: TRBV20-1
cdr3_aa: CASSQVFRGGPWGNEQFF; cdr3_length: 18; j_call: TRBJ2-1; v_call: TRBV4-1
cdr3_aa: CASSLGTAHNEQFF; cdr3_length: 14; j_call: TRBJ2-1; v_call: TRBV7-2
cdr3_aa: CASSSSGGKTGELFF; cdr3_length: 15; j_call: TRBJ2-2; v_call: TRBV4-3
cdr3_aa: CAWSLNTEAFF; cdr3_length: 11; j_call: TRBJ1-1; v_call: TRBV30
cdr3_aa: CSVEEGQGGNQPQHF; cdr3_length: 15; j_call: TRBJ1-5; v_call: TRBV29-1
cdr3_aa: CASSQGVAKNIQYF; cdr3_length: 14; j_call: TRBJ2-4; v_call: TRBV12-3/TRBV12-4
cdr3_aa: CSARDRTGVMQPQHF; cdr3_length: 15; j_call: TRBJ1-5; v_call: TRBV20-1
cdr3_aa: CSVEDRLAGIYTHNEQFF; cdr3_length: 18; j_call: TRBJ2-1; v_call: TRBV29-1
cdr3_aa: CASSSLANTEAFF; cdr3_length: 13; j_call: TRBJ1-1; v_call: TRBV27
cdr3_aa: CASSYSPDSPRYEQYF; cdr3_length: 16; j_call: TRBJ2-7; v_call: TRBV6-5
cdr3_aa: CATSDSPSRGGTDTQYF; cdr3_length: 17; j_call: TRBJ2-3; v_call: TRBV24-1
cdr3_aa: CASSLTGTEKKYYGYTF; cdr3_length: 17; j_call: TRBJ1-2; v_call: TRBV5-1
cdr3_aa: CASSLSHPGYSPLHF; cdr3_length: 15; j_call: TRBJ1-6; v_call: TRBV28
cdr3_aa: CAAGQGVYEQYF; cdr3_length: 12; j_call: TRBJ2-7; v_call: TRBV7-9
cdr3_aa: CASSLGSGSQPQHF; cdr3_length: 14; j_call: TRBJ1-5; v_call: TRBV5-1
cdr3_aa: CASSYEGRRSGANVLTF; cdr3_length: 17; j_call: TRBJ2-6; v_call: TRBV6-5
cdr3_aa: CASKPGGGGGSNQPQHF; cdr3_length: 17; j_call: TRBJ1-5; v_call: TRBV6-5
cdr3_aa: CASSQDRQMNTEAFF; cdr3_length: 15; j_call: TRBJ1-1; v_call: TRBV23-1
cdr3_aa: CASSPGTGGRYNEQFF; cdr3_length: 16; j_call: TRBJ2-1; v_call: TRBV10-1
cdr3_aa: CSARDPGGAYEQYF; cdr3_length: 14; j_call: TRBJ2-7; v_call: TRBV20-1